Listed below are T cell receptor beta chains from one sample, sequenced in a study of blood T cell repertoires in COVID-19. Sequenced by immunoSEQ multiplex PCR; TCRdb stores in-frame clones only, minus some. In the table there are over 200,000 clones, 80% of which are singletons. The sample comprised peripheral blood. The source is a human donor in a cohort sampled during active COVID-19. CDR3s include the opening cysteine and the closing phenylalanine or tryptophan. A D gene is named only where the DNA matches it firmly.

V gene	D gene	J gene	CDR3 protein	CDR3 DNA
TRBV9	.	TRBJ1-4	CASSVGGFSTNEKLFF	TGTGCCAGCAGCGTAGGTGGCTTCTCAACTAATGAAAAACTGTTTTTT
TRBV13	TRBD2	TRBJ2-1	CASSLFRGGSYNEQFF	TGTGCCAGCAGCTTATTCCGCGGGGGGTCCTACAATGAGCAGTTCTTC
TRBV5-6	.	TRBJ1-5	CASSRDSNQPQHF	TGTGCCAGCAGCCGAGATAGCAATCAGCCCCAGCATTTT
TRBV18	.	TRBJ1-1	CASSPGQKNTEAFF	TGTGCCAGCTCACCAGGGCAGAAGAACACTGAAGCTTTCTTT
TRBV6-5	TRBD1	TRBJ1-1	CASRATGVTEAFF	TGTGCCAGCAGGGCGACAGGGGTGACTGAAGCTTTCTTT
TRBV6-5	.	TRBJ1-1	CASKKTDRQNTEAFF	TGTGCCAGCAAAAAAACCGACAGACAGAACACTGAAGCTTTCTTT
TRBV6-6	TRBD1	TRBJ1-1	CASSLGQVATEAFF	TGTGCCAGCAGTCTGGGACAGGTGGCCACTGAAGCTTTCTTT
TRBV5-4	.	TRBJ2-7	CASSPQQGVGNEQYF	TGTGCCAGCAGCCCTCAACAGGGAGTGGGGAACGAGCAGTACTTC
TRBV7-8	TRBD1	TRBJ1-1	CASSGTGTGALGTEAFF	TGTGCCAGCAGCGGAACCGGGACAGGGGCGTTGGGCACTGAAGCTTTCTTT
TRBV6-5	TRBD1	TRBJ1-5	CASRGTGGQPQHF	TGTGCCAGCAGGGGGACAGGGGGACAGCCCCAGCATTTT
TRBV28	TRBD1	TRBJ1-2	CASSSEGQGIYGYTF	TGTGCCAGCAGTTCGGAGGGACAGGGGATTTATGGCTACACCTTC
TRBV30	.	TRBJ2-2	CAWRKGGKATGELFF	TGTGCCTGGAGGAAGGGCGGGAAAGCCACCGGGGAGCTGTTTTTT
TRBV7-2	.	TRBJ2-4	CASSWSLAVLAKNIQYF	TGTGCCAGCAGCTGGAGCCTCGCGGTACTAGCCAAAAACATTCAGTACTTC
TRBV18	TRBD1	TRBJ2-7	CASSPQGARTYEQYF	TGTGCCAGCTCACCCCAGGGGGCTAGGACGTACGAGCAGTACTTC
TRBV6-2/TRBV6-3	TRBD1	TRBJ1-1	CASSRDQGGNTEAFF	TGTGCCAGCAGCCGGGATCAGGGGGGGAACACTGAAGCTTTCTTT
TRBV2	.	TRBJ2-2	CASSAVVGELFF	TGTGCCAGCAGTGCCGTAGTCGGGGAGCTGTTTTTT
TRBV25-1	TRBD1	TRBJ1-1	CASSEPPGQASNTEAFF	TGTGCCAGCAGTGAACCTCCAGGACAGGCTTCGAACACTGAAGCTTTCTTT
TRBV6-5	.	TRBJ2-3	CASRREVPSDTQYF	TGTGCCAGCAGGAGGGAGGTACCCTCAGATACGCAGTATTTT
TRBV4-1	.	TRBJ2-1	CASSRRDLENEQFF	TGCGCCAGCAGCCGCCGTGACCTAGAGAATGAGCAGTTCTTC
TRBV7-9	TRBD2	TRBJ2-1	CASSSSGRAVNEQFF	TGTGCCAGCAGTTCTAGCGGGAGGGCGGTCAATGAGCAGTTCTTC
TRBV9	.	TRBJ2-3	CASSPSRLSRTDTQYF	TGTGCCAGCAGCCCATCCCGTTTATCCCGGACAGATACGCAGTATTTT
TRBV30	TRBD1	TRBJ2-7	CAWSVGDRATKEYF	TGTGCCTGGAGTGTAGGGGACAGAGCTACGAAGGAGTACTTC
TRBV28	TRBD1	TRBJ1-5	CASSPSRDRGYSNQPQHF	TGTGCCAGCAGCCCTTCACGGGACAGGGGCTATAGCAATCAGCCCCAGCATTTT
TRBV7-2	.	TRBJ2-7	CASSLGPGYEQYF	TGTGCCAGCAGCTTAGGCCCCGGCTACGAGCAGTACTTC
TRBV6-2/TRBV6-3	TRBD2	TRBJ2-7	CASSYLSSGSAYEQYF	TGTGCCAGCAGTTACCTGTCTAGCGGATCAGCCTACGAGCAGTACTTC
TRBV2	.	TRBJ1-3	CAGGDGNTIYF	TGTGCGGGGGGAGATGGAAACACCATATATTTT
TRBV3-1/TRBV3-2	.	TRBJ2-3	CASSPKRLDTQYF	TGTGCCAGCAGCCCCAAGCGACTAGATACGCAGTATTTT
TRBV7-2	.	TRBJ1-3	CASSFSGFHSGNTIYF	TGTGCCAGCAGCTTTTCAGGGTTCCACTCTGGAAACACCATATATTTT
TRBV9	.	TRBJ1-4	CASSAAGDNEKLFF	TGTGCCAGCAGCGCGGCAGGGGATAATGAAAAACTGTTTTTT